This T cell receptor (beta chain) was sequenced during a study of blood T cells in healthy people across ages. A second PCR of 7 to 11 cycles used a sample-barcoded 5' primer and a J-beta primer mix. Each cDNA molecule was tagged by a template-switch adaptor that had 12 random nucleotides. Each CDR3 protein gets one entry after TCRdb re-called the 5' RACE reads with MiXCR. The sample carries about 800,000 distinct CDR3 sequences, around 25% recorded once. The CDR3 covers 15 residues. V lost 0 bases, J lost 4 bases, and 9 bases lay in between. Per germline, CDR1 LNHNV and CDR2 YYDKDF (reference sequence). The data were also submitted as part of a second study, on T cells of mothers and their children.

This clonotype was sampled from a boy between 10 and 17 years old in good health. Sequenced: blood. This sequence joins TRBV15 and TRBJ1-4; D uncertain. DNA for the CDR3: TGTGCCACCAGCAGAGAATACGAGATTAATGAAAAACTGTTTTTT. Translation gives CATSREYEINEKLFF.